The sequence of this T cell receptor beta chain was determined in a study of graft-versus-host responses after intestinal transplantation. The CDR3 is 16 residues long. Per the germline V gene, CDR1 is MNHNY and CDR2 is SVGAGI (reference sequence). The ends lost 2 bases at V and 6 bases at J; junction bases unmatched: 10. This table comes from immunoSEQ multiplex PCR, and its TCRdb copy is limited to in-frame clones, with some not included. The sample holds about 63,000 clones, roughly 90% seen once. Grafts had their tissue processed, releasing intraepithelial and lamina propria lymphocytes. This sequence joins TRBV6-6 and TRBJ2-4; 7 nucleotides align to TRBD1. Sample: ileum tissue, taken more than 350 days after transplant. This clonotype was obtained from a human patient who received an intestinal transplant, so some T cells may come from the graft donor. The CDR3: CASSYVVGGRGNIQYF. The CDR3 bases are TGTGCCAGCAGTTACGTAGTAGGGGGCAGGGGAAACATTCAGTACTTC.